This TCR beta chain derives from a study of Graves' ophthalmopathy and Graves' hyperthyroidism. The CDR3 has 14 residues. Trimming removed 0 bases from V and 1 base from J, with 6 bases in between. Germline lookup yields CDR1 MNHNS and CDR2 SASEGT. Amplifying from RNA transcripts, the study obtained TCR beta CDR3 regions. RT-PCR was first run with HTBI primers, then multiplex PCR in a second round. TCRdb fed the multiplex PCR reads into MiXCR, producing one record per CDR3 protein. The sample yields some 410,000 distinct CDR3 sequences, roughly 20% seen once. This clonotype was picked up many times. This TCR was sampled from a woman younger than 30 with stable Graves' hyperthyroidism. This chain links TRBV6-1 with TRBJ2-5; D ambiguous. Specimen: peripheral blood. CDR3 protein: CASSEAWGQETQYF. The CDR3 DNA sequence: TGTGCCAGCAGTGAAGCATGGGGCCAAGAGACCCAGTACTTC.